These 10 T cell receptor beta chains came from one sample sequenced in a study of T-cell memory formation after mild COVID-19. In TCRdb, the 5' RACE reads were re-called with MiXCR into one record per CDR3 protein. The sample has about 360,000 distinct CDR3 sequences; about an eighth are singletons. Sequenced input: PBMCs or a T cell subset sorted from them (not recorded which). The receptors were sampled from a young man who had mild COVID-19 (a few samples of this study predate the infection). Cell type and time point are not known.

In DNA, the CDR3 is TGCAGCGTTGTAGGGCGGACTAGCGGCTACAATGAGCAGTTCTTC. Its protein is CSVVGRTSGYNEQFF. The J gene is TRBJ2-1, the V gene TRBV29-1; 10 bases line up with TRBD2. CDR3 length equals 15 residues. The germline V gene has CDR1 SQVTM and CDR2 ANQGSEA. After removal of 4 bases from V and 3 bases from J, the junction contained 6 bases not matched to a gene.

The chain has TRBV20-1 and TRBJ2-7; the match to TRBD2 covers 9 bases. V trimming: 0 bases; J trimming: 2 bases; junction bases outside the gene matches: 5. Per germline, CDR1 DFQATT and CDR2 SNEGSKA (reference sequence). CDR3 size: 15 residues. This CDR3 is CSARDLLAGAYEQYF. The CDR3, as DNA: TGCAGTGCTAGAGATTTACTAGCGGGCGCCTACGAGCAGTACTTC.

V gene TRBV7-2 combines with J gene TRBJ2-7; TRBD1 agrees at 7 bases. CDR1 SGHTA and CDR2 FQGNSA come from the germline V gene. Losses at the gene ends were 3 bases for V and 2 bases for J; bases not matched to a gene: 4. There are 14 residues in the CDR3. CDR3 nucleotides: TGTGCCAGCAGCTTTAATGACAGGGCCTACGAGCAGTACGTC. It translates to CASSFNDRAYEQYV.

The J gene is TRBJ2-7, the V gene TRBV20-1; D might be TRBD1 or TRBD2, each matching 5 bases. V lost 3 bases to trimming and J lost 3 bases, with 12 bases between them. The CDR3 runs to 13 residues. Germline-derived CDR1 and CDR2 are DFQATT and SNEGSKA (reference sequence). CDR3 amino acids: CSARGTSNYEQYF. For the CDR3, the DNA is TGCAGTGCTAGGGGGACGTCCAACTACGAGCAGTACTTC.

The chain uses TRBV6-6 and TRBJ1-4; 7 nucleotides align to TRBD1. V was clipped by 9 bases and J by 0 bases; unmatched bases: 13. Germline V gives CDR1 MNHNY, CDR2 SVGAGI (reference sequence). The CDR3 sequence is 17 residues long. Written as DNA, the CDR3 is TGTGCCAGTCACTCCCTACAGGGGACAGCAACTAATGAAAAACTGTTTTTT. Its translation is CASHSLQGTATNEKLFF.

The chain carries TRBV6-6 and TRBJ1-1; D call uncertain. Trimming cost V 2 bases and J 1 base, with 5 bases left between them. This CDR3 is built from 13 residues. Germline assignment: CDR1 MNHNY and CDR2 SVGAGI (reference sequence). The CDR3 DNA is TGTGCCAGCAGTTACCAACAGAACACTGAAGCTTTCTTT. It translates to CASSYQQNTEAFF.

This clonotype was detected only a few times. The chain joins TRBV28 to TRBJ1-6; D is possibly TRBD1 (5 bases). Trimming pared 6 bases from V and 3 bases from J, leaving 18 bases between. The CDR3 extends over 17 amino acids. Germline lookup yields CDR1 MDHEN and CDR2 SYDVKM. CDR3 DNA: TGTGCCAGCAGCCCCGAGGACACGCACTTCTATAATTCACCCCTCCACTTT. Amino acid sequence: CASSPEDTHFYNSPLHF. Combining the CDR3 with reference TRBV28 and TRBJ1-6 gives the whole variable domain DVKVTQSSRYLVKRTGEKVFLECVQDMDHENMFWYRQDPGLGLRLIYFSYDVKMKEKGDIPEGYSVSREKKERFSLILESASTNQTSMYLCASSPEDTHFYNSPLHFGNGTRLTVT.

The V call is TRBV5-1, the J call TRBJ1-2; a weak D match, TRBD1 (5 bases). V was pared by 6 bases and J by 1 base, with 10 bases between. CDR1 is SGHRS and CDR2 is YFSETQ in the germline V gene. The CDR3 totals 13 residues. CDR3 nucleotide sequence: TGCGCCAGCACTGGGGGTGATAACTATGGCTACACCTTC. This codes for CASTGGDNYGYTF.

J is TRBJ2-5 and V is TRBV20-1, with D uncertain. Germline V gene lookup returns CDR1 DFQATT and CDR2 SNEGSKA (reference sequence). V lost 4 bases, J lost 5 bases, and 17 bases lay in between. The CDR3 spans 14 residues. CDR3 sequence reads: CSATVWPGGETQYF. The DNA of the CDR3 is TGCAGTGCTACAGTATGGCCCGGTGGGGAGACCCAGTACTTC.

This clonotype was seen a few times. The rearrangement uses TRBV4-1 and TRBJ2-3, with 8 bases aligning to TRBD2. This CDR3 is 14 amino acids long. Germline lookup yields CDR1 MGHRA and CDR2 YSYEKL. J lost 4 bases, V lost 4 bases, and 4 bases had no gene match. The CDR3 protein is CASSLRGGADTQYF. The CDR3 coding sequence is TGCGCCAGCAGCCTCCGGGGGGGTGCAGATACGCAGTATTTT.